This T cell receptor (beta chain) is drawn from a study of response to subunit inactivated influenza vaccine. The CDR3 consists of 12 residues. The germline V gene encodes CDR1 MDHEN and CDR2 SYDVKM. V was clipped by 7 bases and J by 5 bases, with 9 bases between them. From the RT-PCR reads, TCRdb called clonotypes with MiXCR, one entry per CDR3 protein. Counted here are roughly 570,000 distinct CDR3 sequences, under 15% occurring once; the ten biggest clones make up approximately 14%. The source is a man aged 45 to 65 who received an inactivated influenza vaccine. The V and J genes are TRBV28 and TRBJ2-1; D is perhaps TRBD2 (6 bases). The sequencing here drew on PBMCs from blood, taken 40 to 50 days after vaccination. The CDR3 coding sequence is TGTGCCAGCATCGGCGGGGACAATGAGCAGTTCTTC. This encodes CASIGGDNEQFF.